The clone carrying this T cell receptor (beta chain) came up a few times. Its antigen is not identified. TCRdb itself ran the 5' RACE reads through MiXCR, one entry per CDR3 protein. The sample comprises about 240,000 distinct CDR3 sequences, less than 9% of which are singletons, and approximately 0.84% rests with the top ten. This sample stems from a study of T cells after yellow fever vaccination. Findings and caveats of the study: Post-booster reappearance was seen for most primary-vaccination clones (around 97% CD4, around 89% CD8).

The sample here was CD4+ T cells sorted from PBMCs, taken 15 days after the yellow fever booster vaccination. This clonotype originated in a man aged 30 to 39 who received the YFV17D yellow fever vaccine.

DNA of the CDR3: TGTGCCAGCAGCGTCCTCCCTGCGCAGCCCCAGCATTTT. As protein: CASSVLPAQPQHF. The rearrangement links TRBV7-9 to TRBJ1-5; D gene unclear. Trimming shortened V by 5 bases and J by 7 bases, and 12 bases separated the two germline ends. The germline CDR1 and CDR2 sequences are SEHNR and FQNEAQ (reference sequence). This CDR3 comprises 13 residues.